These 21 T cell receptor beta chains share one sample of origin, sequenced in a study of control samples from healthy donors and cancer patients. This table comes from immunoSEQ multiplex PCR, and its TCRdb copy is limited to in-frame clones, with some not included. The sample contains 60,000 to 75,000 clones, over 85% of which appear only once. The sequenced sample was PBMCs. The source is a man in his 60s with colorectal cancer.

The chain employs TRBV5-1 and TRBJ2-7, with 7 positions matching TRBD2. V was clipped by 4 bases and J by 3 bases; unmatched bases: 7. Germline V gene lookup returns CDR1 SGHRS and CDR2 YFSETQ. The CDR3 has 14 residues. DNA for the CDR3: TGCGCCAGCAGCACCCGGACGGGAGGCTACGAGCAGTACTTC. Translated: CASSTRTGGYEQYF.

The rearrangement links TRBV25-1 to TRBJ1-2; D ambiguous. Germline V gives CDR1 MGHDK, CDR2 SYGVNS. This CDR3 is built from 14 residues. The V end lost 4 bases, the J end lost 4 bases, and 13 bases lay between the germline ends. The CDR3 bases are TGTGCCAGCAGTGCCTTGGGCAGTTTCTATGGCTACACCTTC. Amino acid sequence: CASSALGSFYGYTF.

V gene TRBV7-9 combines with J gene TRBJ1-6; D uncertain. V was clipped by 4 bases and J by 6 bases, with 10 bases between them. The CDR3 spans 14 residues. Germline CDR1 reads SEHNR; CDR2 reads FQNEAQ (reference sequence). CDR3 protein: CASSSTRINSPLHF. The CDR3 bases are TGTGCCAGCAGCTCCACACGGATTAATTCACCCCTCCACTTT.

The chain recombines TRBV5-1 with TRBJ2-2; D uncertain. Germline V gene data show CDR1 as SGHRS and CDR2 as YFSETQ. The length of the CDR3 is 14 residues. V lost 0 bases and J lost 4, with 7 bases in between. Written as DNA, the CDR3 is TGCGCCAGCAGCTTGGTGGGTTCCACCGGGGAGCTGTTTTTT. This translates into CASSLVGSTGELFF. Full variable domain (remainder filled in from reference TRBV5-1 and TRBJ2-2): KAGVTQTPRYLIKTRGQQVTLSCSPISGHRSVSWYQQTPGQGLQFLFEYFSETQRNKGNFPGRFSGRQFSNSRSEMNVSTLELGDSALYLCASSLVGSTGELFFGEGSRLTVL.

The chain employs TRBV19 and TRBJ2-7; 9 nucleotides agree with TRBD1. J was trimmed by 2 bases and V by 5 bases; bases with no gene match: 10. In germline, CDR1 is LNHDA, CDR2 SQIVND (reference sequence). The CDR3 runs 16 residues. CDR3 bases: TGTGCCAGTAGTGCCTCCGCGGGACAGGGAACCTACGAGCAGTACTTC. Protein sequence: CASSASAGQGTYEQYF. The whole variable domain, filled in from reference TRBV19 and TRBJ2-7, reads DGGITQSPKYLFRKEGQNVTLSCEQNLNHDAMYWYRQDPGQGLRLIYYSQIVNDFQKGDIAEGYSVSREKKESFPLTVTSAQKNPTAFYLCASSASAGQGTYEQYFGPGTRLTVT.

The chain combines TRBV11-3 with TRBJ2-5; unclear D gene. This CDR3 has 13 residues. The V end lost 5 bases, the J end lost 3 bases, and 10 bases lay between the germline ends. Germline loops: CDR1 SGHNT, CDR2 YENEEA. For the CDR3, the DNA is TGTGCCAGCAGCCAAGGGTGGGAAGAGACCCAGTACTTC. Translated: CASSQGWEETQYF.

The CDR3 DNA is TGTGCCAGCAGCCCTGGCAGGGTTAATAGCAATCAGCCCCAGCATTTT. Amino acid sequence: CASSPGRVNSNQPQHF. The rearrangement joins TRBV6-2 or TRBV6-3 to TRBJ1-5; the D gene is possibly TRBD1 (5 bases). V dropped 6 bases and J dropped 0 bases, with 15 bases sitting between them. Germline CDR1 MNHEY, CDR2 SVGEGT. This CDR3 has 16 residues.

The chain joins TRBV18 to TRBJ2-7; either TRBD1 or TRBD2 may supply D (6 bases each). Germline V gives CDR1 KGHSH, CDR2 LQKENI. The CDR3 is 14 residues long. V shed 2 bases and J shed 7 bases, with 15 bases lying between them. CDR3 sequence: CASSPGAGGEEQYF. The CDR3 DNA is TGTGCCAGCTCACCAGGAGCCGGGGGCGAGGAGCAGTACTTC.

This chain connects TRBV28 to TRBJ2-7; 7 nucleotides align to TRBD1. The J segment lost 9 bases and the V segment lost 6 bases, leaving 17 bases of the junction unmatched. CDR3 length: 15 amino acids. The germline V gene has CDR1 MDHEN and CDR2 SYDVKM. CDR3 loop: CASSSPGQSPLRQYF. In nucleotides, the CDR3 is TGTGCCAGCAGCTCACCGGGACAGTCCCCCCTACGGCAGTACTTC. Based on the CDR3 plus reference TRBV28 and TRBJ2-7, the full variable domain is DVKVTQSSRYLVKRTGEKVFLECVQDMDHENMFWYRQDPGLGLRLIYFSYDVKMKEKGDIPEGYSVSREKKERFSLILESASTNQTSMYLCASSSPGQSPLRQYFGPGTRLTVT.

The V and J genes are TRBV28 and TRBJ1-5; unclear D gene. The CDR3 is 15 residues long. Deletions cut 3 bases from V and 2 bases from J, with 11 bases between. Per the germline V gene, CDR1 is MDHEN and CDR2 is SYDVKM. The CDR3 DNA reads TGTGCCAGCAGTTTTAACGGAGAGGGCAATCAGCCCCAGCATTTT. This encodes CASSFNGEGNQPQHF. The complete variable domain, with remaining parts taken from reference TRBV28 and TRBJ1-5, reads DVKVTQSSRYLVKRTGEKVFLECVQDMDHENMFWYRQDPGLGLRLIYFSYDVKMKEKGDIPEGYSVSREKKERFSLILESASTNQTSMYLCASSFNGEGNQPQHFGDGTRLSIL.

A single count supports this clone. The genes are TRBV19 and TRBJ2-3; D is unresolved. CDR3 length: 14 residues. Germline CDR1 LNHDA, CDR2 SQIVND (reference sequence). V was cut by 6 bases and J by 4 bases, with 14 bases left in between. CDR3 sequence reads: CASSSALPPDTQYF. The CDR3 coding sequence is TGTGCCAGTAGCTCGGCGCTCCCCCCAGATACGCAGTATTTT.

The chain employs TRBV25-1 and TRBJ2-2; 7 bases fit TRBD2. The CDR3 sequence is 16 residues long. CDR1 and CDR2 (germline): MGHDK, SYGVNS. Unmatched junction bases numbered 9, after V lost 5 bases and J lost 3 bases. The CDR3 loop reads CASSQRWGGYTGELFF. The CDR3 coding sequence is TGTGCCAGCAGTCAGCGCTGGGGGGGATACACCGGGGAGCTGTTTTTT.

The chain uses TRBV6-5 and TRBJ2-7; 9 bases agree with TRBD1. V was pared by 0 bases and J by 5 bases, with 2 bases of the junction left unmatched. CDR1 is MNHEY and CDR2 is SVGAGI in the germline V gene. This CDR3 is built from 14 residues. CDR3 residues: CASSYSGTGHEQYF. DNA for the CDR3: TGTGCCAGCAGTTACTCGGGGACAGGGCACGAGCAGTACTTC.

The V call is TRBV29-1, the J call TRBJ2-3; possibly TRBD2 for D (6 bases). CDR3 length: 15 amino acids. Germline V gene data show CDR1 as SQVTM and CDR2 as ANQGSEA. With 1 base removed from V and 0 bases from J, the gap between germline ends came to 11 bases. The CDR3 loop is CSVEGGALSTDTQYF. For the CDR3, the DNA is TGCAGCGTTGAAGGCGGGGCTCTCAGCACAGATACGCAGTATTTT.

CDR3 sequence reads: CASRLDIHTDTQYF. In DNA form, the CDR3 reads TGTGCCAGTAGACTTGACATTCACACAGATACGCAGTATTTT. The chain employs TRBV19 and TRBJ2-3; D gene unclear. CDR1 is LNHDA, CDR2 SQIVND, per germline (reference sequence). The CDR3 spans 14 residues. V was pared by 6 bases and J by 2 bases, with 12 bases between.

This sequence joins TRBV5-1 and TRBJ2-7; 8 bases match TRBD1. Germline V lookup: CDR1 SGHRS, CDR2 YFSETQ. This CDR3 comprises 16 residues. The ends lost 2 bases at V and 2 bases at J; junction bases unmatched: 9. DNA of the CDR3: TGCGCCAGCAGCTTCGGTACAGGGGGAGGAACCTACGAGCAGTACTTC. Translation: CASSFGTGGGTYEQYF.

V is TRBV7-2 and J is TRBJ1-3; weak D call: TRBD1 (5 bases). Germline CDR1 and CDR2: SGHTA and FQGNSA. V shed 5 bases and J shed 3 bases, with 14 bases lying between them. This CDR3 contains 15 residues. CDR3 sequence reads: CASSGRVSSGNTIYF. CDR3 nucleotides: TGTGCCAGCAGCGGCAGGGTCTCAAGTGGAAACACCATATATTTT.

Only one count was recorded for this clone. The chain employs TRBV30 and TRBJ1-5, with D maybe TRBD1 (6 bases). Germline CDR1 reads GTSNPN; CDR2 reads SVGIG (reference sequence). CDR3 length: 15 residues. V lost 5 bases and J 5 bases, leaving 19 bases between the germline ends. CDR3 in amino acids: CAWSQGTGGHQPQHF. CDR3 in DNA: TGTGCCTGGTCGCAGGGGACGGGTGGCCATCAGCCCCAGCATTTT. Full variable domain (outside the CDR3, taken from reference TRBV30 and TRBJ1-5): SQTIHQWPATLVQPVGSPLSLECTVEGTSNPNLYWYRQAAGRGLQLLFYSVGIGQISSEVPQNLSASRPQDRQFILSSKKLLLSDSGFYLCAWSQGTGGHQPQHFGDGTRLSIL.

The chain is built from TRBV11-2 and TRBJ2-7, with 8 bases fitting TRBD2. CDR1 and CDR2 from the germline V gene are SGHAT and FQNNGV. The junction had 3 bases not matched to a gene; V was cut back by 3 bases and J by 2 bases. This CDR3 comprises 14 residues. The CDR3: CASSFPGGAYEQYF. CDR3 coding DNA: TGTGCCAGCAGCTTCCCGGGGGGGGCCTACGAGCAGTACTTC. Combining the CDR3 with reference TRBV11-2 and TRBJ2-7 gives the whole variable domain EAGVAQSPRYKIIEKRQSVAFWCNPISGHATLYWYQQILGQGPKLLIQFQNNGVVDDSQLPKDRFSAERLKGVDSTLKIQPAKLEDSAVYLCASSFPGGAYEQYFGPGTRLTVT.

The V and J genes are TRBV7-9 and TRBJ2-7; D is perhaps TRBD1 or TRBD2 (5 bases each). This CDR3 is built from 11 residues. Looked up from germline, CDR1 is SEHNR and CDR2 is FQNEAQ (reference sequence). V shed 5 bases and J shed 7 bases, with 9 bases lying between them. CDR3 bases: TGTGCCAGCAGCAGGGGCGGGGAGCAGTACTTC. It translates to CASSRGGEQYF.

V is TRBV20-1 and J is TRBJ2-3; D not certain. This CDR3 has 14 amino acids. Germline-derived CDR1 and CDR2 are DFQATT and SNEGSKA (reference sequence). The ends were cut back, 3 bases at V and 2 bases at J, with 12 bases in the middle. The CDR3 sequence is CSASALPPTDTQYF. CDR3 nucleotide sequence: TGCAGTGCTAGTGCCCTCCCCCCCACAGATACGCAGTATTTT.